Listed here are 30 T cell receptor beta chains from one sample, sequenced in a study of blood T cell repertoires in COVID-19. The repertoire was sequenced with immunoSEQ multiplex PCR; TCRdb's copy has only in-frame clones and lacks some. The sample records around 280,000 clones, roughly 87% being singletons. The specimen was PBMCs or T cells enriched from blood (not recorded which). The receptors stem from a middle-aged woman who had recovered from COVID-19.

The chain recombines TRBV7-2 with TRBJ1-2; D unclear. This CDR3 has 13 residues. Per the germline V gene, CDR1 is SGHTA and CDR2 is FQGNSA. The V end was cut by 2 bases, the J end by 7 bases, with 11 bases between. CDR3 in DNA: TGTGCCAGCAGCTTAAGTAGGGAGGTTGGCTACACCTTC. This gives the protein CASSLSREVGYTF.

This chain joins TRBV6-6 and TRBJ1-2, with D tentatively TRBD1 (6 bases). Germline CDR1 reads MNHNY; CDR2 reads SVGAGI (reference sequence). V lost 6 bases to trimming and J lost 7 bases, with 15 bases between them. The length of the CDR3 is 13 residues. Written as DNA, the CDR3 is TGTGCCAGCAGCCCCCCTCAGGGGTCTGGCTACACCTTC. This translates into CASSPPQGSGYTF.

This clone was picked up one time. The chain carries TRBV28 and TRBJ1-5; D unresolved. Germline CDR1 MDHEN, CDR2 SYDVKM. V was clipped by 4 bases and J by 3 bases, with 7 bases between them. The CDR3 spans 13 residues. As DNA, the CDR3 is TGTGCCAGCAGTTCACAGAACAATCAGCCCCAGCATTTT. It encodes CASSSQNNQPQHF. Using reference TRBV28 and TRBJ1-5 for the parts outside the CDR3, the full variable domain is DVKVTQSSRYLVKRTGEKVFLECVQDMDHENMFWYRQDPGLGLRLIYFSYDVKMKEKGDIPEGYSVSREKKERFSLILESASTNQTSMYLCASSSQNNQPQHFGDGTRLSIL.

The genes are TRBV7-2 and TRBJ1-2; D is ambiguous. Trimming took off 1 base at V and 4 bases at J, with 13 bases between the two ends. The CDR3 spans 15 residues. Germline V gives CDR1 SGHTA, CDR2 FQGNSA. In nucleotides, the CDR3 is TGTGCCAGCAGCTTAGGTATAGCGGCGGGCTATGGCTACACCTTC. This sequence encodes CASSLGIAAGYGYTF.

The chain couples TRBV5-1 to TRBJ2-1, with TRBD2 identical over 7 bases. The J segment lost 1 base and the V segment lost 1 base, leaving 5 bases of the junction unmatched. CDR3 length: 16 amino acids. Germline CDR1 is SGHRS and CDR2 is YFSETQ. This CDR3 reads CASSLLAANSYNEQFF. The CDR3 bases are TGCGCCAGCAGCTTGCTAGCGGCAAATTCCTACAATGAGCAGTTCTTC.

Points on this clone: The junction and the germline gene differ at one end; a read error may be behind it. The chain couples TRBV19 to TRBJ1-2, with TRBD1 matching over 10 bases. The CDR3 has 14 amino acids. CDR1 LNHDA and CDR2 SQIVND come from the germline V gene (reference sequence). This CDR3 reads CASRIDRGLDGYTF. CDR3 bases: TGTGCCAGTAGAATAGACAGGGGGCTTGATGGCTACACCTTC.

This rearrangement joins TRBV7-6 to TRBJ2-7; TRBD2 is a possible D gene (6 bases). Between the trimmed V and J ends, which lost 3 bases and 0 bases, there was a span of 9 bases. The CDR3 extends over 14 amino acids. Looked up from germline, CDR1 is SGHVS and CDR2 is FNYEAQ. The CDR3 region has the DNA TGTGCCAGCAGCTTTAGCGGTGGCTCCTACGAGCAGTACTTC. It specifies CASSFSGGSYEQYF.

In DNA, the CDR3 is TGTGCCAGCATCGGGGGAAGCAATCAGCCCCAGCATTTT. Its protein is CASIGGSNQPQHF. V and J are TRBV28 and TRBJ1-5, with a possible D match to TRBD1 (5 bases). The CDR3 runs to 13 residues. Trimming left V 7 bases short and J 1 base short, with 8 bases between. CDR1 MDHEN and CDR2 SYDVKM come from the germline V gene.

The chain joins TRBV7-2 to TRBJ2-7; 10 nucleotides match TRBD2. V trimming: 2 bases; J trimming: 0 bases; junction bases outside the gene matches: 4. This CDR3 is built from 16 residues. Germline V gene lookup returns CDR1 SGHTA and CDR2 FQGNSA. The CDR3 coding sequence is TGTGCCAGCAGCTTACTTACTAGCGGGGTCTCCTACGAGCAGTACTTC. Protein sequence: CASSLLTSGVSYEQYF. The full variable domain, with the rest looked up from reference TRBV7-2 and TRBJ2-7, is GAGVSQSPSNKVTEKGKDVELRCDPISGHTALYWYRQSLGQGLEFLIYFQGNSAPDKSGLPSDRFSAERTGGSVSTLTIQRTQQEDSAVYLCASSLLTSGVSYEQYFGPGTRLTVT.

The chain employs TRBV4-3 and TRBJ2-1, with TRBD2 matching over 8 bases. Germline V gene data show CDR1 as LGHNA and CDR2 as YSLEER. The CDR3 totals 16 residues. With 3 bases clipped from V and 4 bases from J, the junction kept 8 bases outside the gene matches. The CDR3 sequence is CASSHRTSGLYNEQFF. The CDR3 DNA reads TGCGCCAGCAGCCACCGAACTAGCGGACTTTACAATGAGCAGTTCTTC.

V gene TRBV30 combines with J gene TRBJ1-3; D is ambiguous. Germline CDR1 reads GTSNPN; CDR2 reads SVGIG (reference sequence). The germline V and J ends were trimmed by 3 bases and 0 bases, with 12 bases remaining between them. The CDR3 extends over 15 amino acids. The DNA of the CDR3 is TGTGCCTGGAGCAAGATGAGACTCTCTGGAAACACCATATATTTT. Protein: CAWSKMRLSGNTIYF.

This chain connects TRBV6-2 or TRBV6-3 to TRBJ2-3, with 9 bases identical to TRBD2. V dropped 2 bases and J dropped 4; count of bases not matched to a gene: 7. This CDR3 contains 16 residues. Looked up from germline, CDR1 is MNHEY and CDR2 is SVGEGT. The CDR3: CASSYRLAGIADTQYF. DNA of the CDR3: TGTGCCAGCAGTTACAGGCTAGCGGGAATTGCAGATACGCAGTATTTT.

V gene TRBV27 combines with J gene TRBJ2-7; 10 bases are shared with TRBD1. This CDR3 is built from 12 residues. Germline CDR1 reads MNHEY; CDR2 reads SMNVEV (reference sequence). V lost 10 bases, J lost 6 bases, and 6 bases stayed unmatched. The CDR3 reads CATRTGGSEQYF. The CDR3 DNA reads TGTGCCACCCGGACAGGGGGAAGCGAGCAGTACTTC.

The rearrangement links TRBV7-6 to TRBJ2-5; D possibly corresponds to TRBD2 (6 bases). Looked up from germline, CDR1 is SGHVS and CDR2 is FNYEAQ. V was cut by 2 bases and J by 4 bases, with 11 bases left in between. CDR3 length: 14 residues. The CDR3 loop reads CASSLLGGRETQYF. The CDR3 DNA sequence: TGTGCCAGCAGCTTACTCGGGGGTAGAGAGACCCAGTACTTC.

The rearrangement links TRBV28 to TRBJ2-7; 7 bases fit TRBD2. Germline CDR1 reads MDHEN; CDR2 reads SYDVKM. The length of the CDR3 is 15 residues. V gave up 7 bases and J gave up 1 base; unmatched junction bases: 10. CDR3 region: CASIREGGGSYEQYF. DNA of the CDR3: TGTGCCAGCATCCGAGAGGGCGGGGGTTCCTACGAGCAGTACTTC. Combining the CDR3 with reference TRBV28 and TRBJ2-7 gives the whole variable domain DVKVTQSSRYLVKRTGEKVFLECVQDMDHENMFWYRQDPGLGLRLIYFSYDVKMKEKGDIPEGYSVSREKKERFSLILESASTNQTSMYLCASIREGGGSYEQYFGPGTRLTVT.

The chain combines TRBV6-1 with TRBJ2-7; 11 bases match TRBD1. CDR1 and CDR2 from the germline V gene are MNHNS and SASEGT. This CDR3 is built from 15 residues. After removal of 1 base from V and 4 bases from J, the junction contained 3 bases not matched to a gene. The CDR3 spells CASSEVGDRGYEQYF. The CDR3 nucleotides are TGTGCCAGCAGTGAAGTGGGGGACAGGGGGTACGAGCAGTACTTC.

The V gene is TRBV6-2 or TRBV6-3, the J gene TRBJ2-7; 8 nucleotides agree with TRBD1. The V segment lost 5 bases and the J segment 6 bases; nucleotides outside the gene matches: 9. Germline assignment: CDR1 MNHEY and CDR2 SVGEGT. This CDR3 has 14 amino acids. The CDR3: CASSQTGQGTEQYF. CDR3 nucleotide sequence: TGTGCCAGCAGTCAGACCGGACAGGGAACCGAGCAGTACTTC.

The chain has TRBV7-2 and TRBJ2-6, with 7 positions matching TRBD2. This CDR3 comprises 17 residues. J was trimmed by 0 bases and V by 4 bases; bases with no gene match: 6. The germline V gene encodes CDR1 SGHTA and CDR2 FQGNSA. CDR3 loop: CASSSRGVDSGANVLTF. In nucleotides, the CDR3 is TGTGCCAGCAGCTCTCGGGGGGTGGACTCTGGGGCCAACGTCCTGACTTTC.

The V and J genes are TRBV5-6 and TRBJ1-1; D unclear. Germline V gives CDR1 SGHDT, CDR2 YYEEEE. Trimming shortened V by 4 bases and J by 2 bases, and 18 bases separated the two germline ends. The CDR3 is 16 amino acids. CDR3 loop: CASSHEPTSGNTEAFF. The CDR3 DNA is TGTGCCAGCAGCCATGAGCCGACTAGCGGAAACACTGAAGCTTTCTTT.

This rearrangement joins TRBV6-2 or TRBV6-3 to TRBJ2-1; D may be TRBD2 (6 bases). Germline V gene data show CDR1 as MNHEY and CDR2 as SVGEGT. Between the trimmed V and J ends, which lost 0 bases and 9 bases, there was a span of 15 bases. The CDR3 extends over 15 amino acids. CDR3 DNA: TGTGCCAGCAGTTACTCGACGGGAGTAATAAGTGAGCAGTTCTTC. It specifies CASSYSTGVISEQFF.

The chain has TRBV30 and TRBJ2-7; D is possibly TRBD1 (5 bases). Deletions cut 1 base from V and 3 bases from J, with 13 bases between. CDR3 size: 14 residues. CDR1 is GTSNPN and CDR2 is SVGIG in the germline V gene (reference sequence). The CDR3 DNA is TGTGCCTGGAGTGGACGGGCAGGGTACTACGAGCAGTACTTC. It yields the protein CAWSGRAGYYEQYF. Together with reference TRBV30 and TRBJ2-7, the CDR3 gives the full variable domain: SQTIHQWPATLVQPVGSPLSLECTVEGTSNPNLYWYRQAAGRGLQLLFYSVGIGQISSEVPQNLSASRPQDRQFILSSKKLLLSDSGFYLCAWSGRAGYYEQYFGPGTRLTVT.

The rearrangement uses TRBV6-5 and TRBJ2-5; TRBD2 aligns across 7 bases. This CDR3 is built from 14 residues. V was pared by 9 bases and J by 2 bases, with 9 bases of the junction left unmatched. Germline V gives CDR1 MNHEY, CDR2 SVGAGI. The DNA for the CDR3 is TGTGCCAGAACGGGGCGGGGGAGGCAAGAGACCCAGTACTTC. It is translated as CARTGRGRQETQYF.

V and J are TRBV5-1 and TRBJ1-1; D remains unclear. V lost 2 bases to trimming and J lost 1 base, with 6 bases between them. The CDR3 totals 13 residues. Germline CDR1 and CDR2: SGHRS and YFSETQ. CDR3 nucleotides: TGCGCCAGCAGCTTACTCACGAACACTGAAGCTTTCTTT. Translating it yields CASSLLTNTEAFF.

This chain links TRBV4-3 with TRBJ2-7; D uncertain. CDR3 length: 15 residues. V gave up 0 bases and J gave up 0 bases, with 9 bases separating them. Germline V CDR1 and CDR2: LGHNA, YSLEER. The CDR3: CASSQDPRISYEQYF. DNA of the CDR3: TGCGCCAGCAGCCAAGATCCGCGGATCTCCTACGAGCAGTACTTC.

This chain uses TRBV2 with TRBJ2-1; 7 nucleotides agree with TRBD2. CDR1 SNHLY and CDR2 FYNNEI come from the germline V gene. This CDR3 contains 15 residues. J lost 2 bases, V lost 8 bases, and 9 bases had no gene match. CDR3 in DNA: TGTGCCAGCGTGTTTGGGCTAGCGGCCTACAATGAGCAGTTCTTC. As protein: CASVFGLAAYNEQFF.

The gene calls are TRBV19 and TRBJ1-5; 7 bases agree with TRBD1. V trimming: 4 bases; J trimming: 2 bases; junction bases outside the gene matches: 2. The CDR3 spans 14 residues. The germline V gene encodes CDR1 LNHDA and CDR2 SQIVND (reference sequence). The CDR3 region is CASSRQGRNQPQHF. In DNA form, the CDR3 reads TGTGCCAGTAGTAGACAGGGCCGCAATCAGCCCCAGCATTTT.

This clone was found once. The rearrangement joins TRBV4-2 to TRBJ2-3, with D possibly being TRBD2 (6 bases). Per the germline V gene, CDR1 is LGHNA and CDR2 is YNFKEQ. The CDR3 runs 14 residues. V dropped 4 bases and J dropped 5 bases, with 13 bases sitting between them. CDR3 sequence reads: CASSRPGDQDTQYF. Here the CDR3 DNA reads TGTGCCAGCAGCCGCCCGGGAGATCAAGATACGCAGTATTTT.

This sequence joins TRBV28 and TRBJ2-5, with TRBD1 identical over 7 bases. This CDR3 comprises 16 residues. Trimming at V came to 1 base and at J to 2 bases, leaving 7 bases not matched to a gene. The germline CDR1 and CDR2 sequences are MDHEN and SYDVKM. CDR3 loop: CASSLSGQNIQETQYF. The CDR3 DNA follows: TGTGCCAGCAGTTTATCGGGACAGAACATACAAGAGACCCAGTACTTC.

The chain uses TRBV30 and TRBJ1-3, with D possibly TRBD1 on 6 matching bases. Trimming took 0 bases from V and 2 from J, leaving 23 bases between them. Germline CDR1 reads GTSNPN; CDR2 reads SVGIG (reference sequence). CDR3 size: 19 residues. CDR3 amino acids: CAWSVRDRSWGETGNTIYF. The CDR3, as DNA: TGTGCCTGGAGTGTACGAGACAGGAGTTGGGGAGAAACTGGAAACACCATATATTTT.

As to this clone: The junction does not match germline at one end; this may be a read error. V and J are TRBV12-5 and TRBJ1-1, with D unresolved. Germline lookup yields CDR1 LGHNT and CDR2 FRNRAP. The CDR3 has 13 residues. The CDR3 is CASGSGMNTEAFF. CDR3 nucleotide sequence: TGTGCTAGTGGTTCGGGGATGAATACTGAAGCTTTCTTT.